The TCR beta chain described here comes from a study of T-cell reconstitution after alpha-beta-depleted transplantation in children. This clonotype was detected many times. Its antigen remains unidentified. General observations from the study: One year post-transplant, T-cell counts and diversity were largely derived from T cells produced anew. Several hundred graft clones that had expanded were reportedly the source of alpha-beta T cells about two months after transplant. Diversity of TCRbeta at day 60 was high in some patients, arising from surviving recipient T cells and thymic progenitors.

Unique molecular identifiers were incorporated when the TCRbeta library was constructed. TCRdb processed the PCR reads anew with MiXCR; each CDR3 protein has one entry. The profile shows about 110,000 distinct CDR3 sequences, about 6.4% of them singletons. The sequence was collected from a male patient between 2 and 9 years old who had a stem cell transplant for acute lymphoblastic leukemia, so the T cells may come from the graft donor. The sequencing used PBMCs, mostly from graft donor cells, collected 360 days after TCRalphabeta/CD19-depleted stem cell transplant.

The CDR3 is CASSFRLAPTGELFF. The CDR3 nucleotides are TGCGCCAGCAGCTTTCGTCTAGCGCCTACCGGGGAGCTGTTTTTT. The J gene is TRBJ2-2, the V gene TRBV5-1; D possibly corresponds to TRBD2 (6 bases). V lost 2 bases, J lost 5 bases, and 13 bases lay in between. Germline lookup yields CDR1 SGHRS and CDR2 YFSETQ. The CDR3 has 15 amino acids.